The clone carrying this TCR beta chain was detected ten times or more. Its target is not known. This entry is derived from a study of T cell repertoires in cytomegalovirus infection. Study as a whole: HLA-B-restricted CMV epitopes that are well studied were used alongside recently identified HLA-C-restricted ones. Indicated by public TCR beta signatures were CMV infection and matching HLA type. Study-wide findings and caveats: HLA-C-restricted CMV-specific TCR beta clonotypes prevailed in the ex vivo response. People with CMV and the relevant HLA were identified by cumulative public TCR beta family frequency.

MiXCR, applied by TCRdb to the reads, yields one record per CDR3 protein. The table lists around 300,000 distinct CDR3 sequences, roughly a fifth of them singletons. V shed 5 bases, J shed 9 bases, and the junction held 3 bases outside the gene matches. Germline V lookup: CDR1 SGHTA, CDR2 FQGNSA. This CDR3 spans 13 amino acids. The clonotype originates from a human donor in good health (CMV status not recorded). Some clones in this sample may be carry-over from other donors' samples. This chain links TRBV7-2 with TRBJ2-1; 11 bases map to TRBD1. Sample: cultured PBMCs, taken from culture after CMV antigen stimulation. In DNA, the CDR3 is TGTGCCAGCAGCCGGGACAGGGGGAGTGAGCAGTTCTTC. It is translated as CASSRDRGSEQFF.